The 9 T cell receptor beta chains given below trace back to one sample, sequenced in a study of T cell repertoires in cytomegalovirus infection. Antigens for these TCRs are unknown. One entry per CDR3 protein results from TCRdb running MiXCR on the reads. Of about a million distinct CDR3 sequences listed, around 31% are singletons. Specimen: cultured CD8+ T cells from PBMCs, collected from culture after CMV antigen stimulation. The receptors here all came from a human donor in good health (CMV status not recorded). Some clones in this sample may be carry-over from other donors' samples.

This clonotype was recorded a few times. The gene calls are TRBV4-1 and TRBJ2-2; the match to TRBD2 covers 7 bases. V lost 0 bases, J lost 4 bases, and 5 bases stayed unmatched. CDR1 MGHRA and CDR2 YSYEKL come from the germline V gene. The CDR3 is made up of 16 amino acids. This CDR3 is CASSQEGWGGTGELFF. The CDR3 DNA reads TGCGCCAGCAGCCAAGAGGGGTGGGGGGGCACCGGGGAGCTGTTTTTT.

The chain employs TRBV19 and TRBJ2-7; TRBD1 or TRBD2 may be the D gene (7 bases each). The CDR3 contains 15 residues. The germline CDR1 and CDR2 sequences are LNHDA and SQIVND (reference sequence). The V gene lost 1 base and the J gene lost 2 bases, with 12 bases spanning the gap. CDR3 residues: CASSIGEGAPYEQYF. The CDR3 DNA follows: TGTGCCAGTAGTATAGGGGAGGGGGCCCCCTACGAGCAGTACTTC.

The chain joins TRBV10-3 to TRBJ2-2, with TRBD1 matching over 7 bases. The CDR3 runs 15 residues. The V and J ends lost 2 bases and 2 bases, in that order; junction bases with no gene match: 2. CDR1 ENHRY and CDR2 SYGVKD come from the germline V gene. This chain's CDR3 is CAISEGTDNTGELFF. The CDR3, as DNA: TGTGCCATCAGTGAGGGGACAGATAACACCGGGGAGCTGTTTTTT.

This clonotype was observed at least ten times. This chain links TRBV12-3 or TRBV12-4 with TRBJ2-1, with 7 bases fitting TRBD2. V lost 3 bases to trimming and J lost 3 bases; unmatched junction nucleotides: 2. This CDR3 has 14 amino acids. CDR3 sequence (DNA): TGTGCCAGCAGTTTGGGGGGGTACTACAATGAGCAGTTCTTC. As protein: CASSLGGYYNEQFF.

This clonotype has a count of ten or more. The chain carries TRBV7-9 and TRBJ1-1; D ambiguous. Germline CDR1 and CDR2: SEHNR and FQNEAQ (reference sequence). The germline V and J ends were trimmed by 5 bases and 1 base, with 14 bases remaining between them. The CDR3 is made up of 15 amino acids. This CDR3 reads CASSPPDFPNTEAFF. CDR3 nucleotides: TGTGCCAGCAGCCCACCGGACTTTCCGAACACTGAAGCTTTCTTT.

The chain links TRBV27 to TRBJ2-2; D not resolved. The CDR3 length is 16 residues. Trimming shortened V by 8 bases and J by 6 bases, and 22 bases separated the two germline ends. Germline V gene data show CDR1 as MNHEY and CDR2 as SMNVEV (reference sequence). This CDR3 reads CASGRGFGSLSGELFF. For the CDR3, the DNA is TGTGCCAGCGGGCGAGGTTTCGGAAGTCTCTCCGGGGAGCTGTTTTTT.

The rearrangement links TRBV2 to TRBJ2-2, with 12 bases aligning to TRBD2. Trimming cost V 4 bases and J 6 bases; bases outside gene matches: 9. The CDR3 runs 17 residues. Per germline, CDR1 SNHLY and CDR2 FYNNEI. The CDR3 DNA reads TGTGCCAGCAGTGGAAGGCTAGCGGGGGGGTCCGCCGGGGAGCTGTTTTTT. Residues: CASSGRLAGGSAGELFF.

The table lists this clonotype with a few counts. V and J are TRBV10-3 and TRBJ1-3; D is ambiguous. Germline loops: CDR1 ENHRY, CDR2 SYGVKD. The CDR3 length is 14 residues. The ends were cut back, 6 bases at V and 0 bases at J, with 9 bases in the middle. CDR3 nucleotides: TGTGCCATCAGGGACGAAAGCTCTGGAAACACCATATATTTT. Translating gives CAIRDESSGNTIYF.

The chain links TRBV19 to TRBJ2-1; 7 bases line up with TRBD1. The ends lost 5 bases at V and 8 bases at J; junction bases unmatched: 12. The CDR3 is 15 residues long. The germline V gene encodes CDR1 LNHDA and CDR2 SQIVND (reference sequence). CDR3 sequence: CASSLKGARSYEQFF. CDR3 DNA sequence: TGTGCCAGTAGTCTTAAGGGGGCGCGCAGCTATGAGCAGTTCTTC.